This entry features one T cell receptor (beta chain) sequence. The antigen it binds to is not known. No qualities accompany the bases; no much larger clone lies one base away. The data derive from a study of shared clonotypes between healthy human individuals (TCRdb year 2020). General notes on the study: The cohort comprised a couple of women and a few men aged 18 to 49 years. For each donor, three plates each were used for CD4 naive and CD4 memory, two plates were used for CD8 naive, and one plate was used for CD8 memory. The study deeply sequenced blood TCR repertoires of about 5 healthy adults to estimate repertoire size and the extent of clonotype sharing between individuals. To increase sequencing depth and limit assay-specific biases, different laboratories used diverse techniques to prepare libraries and sequence TCR repertoires. Per donor, leukapheresis produced somewhere between about 0.9 and 10 billion PBMCs. What the authors observed across the whole study: Only blood was sampled, and tissue TCR repertoires likely differ from those in blood. Sharing across several donors was observed for approximately 4.6% of naive CD4, under 4% of naive CD8, 2% to 2.5% of memory CD4, and over 0.3% of memory CD8 clonotypes. Higher generation probabilities were observed for clonotypes shared by all four sorted-subset donors than for non-shared clonotypes. The genetic and exposure-history diversity represented was limited by the small number of donors. Incomplete sequencing was indicated by rarefaction of sorted-subset datasets, despite the large sequencing depth. Larger estimated clonotype richness was generally found for naive subsets than for memory subsets. Pairwise subsampling led to the expectation that sequencing depth would affect the degree of clonotype sharing among donors.

Using the deep immunoSEQ assay, multiplex PCR amplified TCR CDR3 regions from genomic DNA. Genomic DNA extracted from each cell subset was distributed evenly over all wells of several immunoSEQ 96-well plates, and each plate served as one replicate. For sorted subsets, roughly 200 ng genomic DNA, equal to tens of thousands of T cell genomes, was loaded into each replicate PCR. The purified libraries were quantified using a Qubit 3.0 fluorometer, sized with a Bioanalyzer 2100, and then quantified again using the KAPA Library Quantification kit. Each immunoSEQ 96-well plate was sequenced on its own single-read 150-cycle Illumina NextSeq 550 flow cell. The original methods were these. Because the immunoSEQ output held only junctional sequences and lacked quality scores, the filtering could not match the filtering applied to full-length reads. To assign V/J genes and CDR3, sequences were annotated against IMGT germline references using PyIR, a Python wrapper for IgBLAST v1.9. Reads were removed for weak V/J assignments (E-value above 1e-6), missing CDR3, stop codons, out-of-frame junctions, or ambiguous translated residues. V3J clonotypes were defined as sequences sharing an identical inferred V gene, J gene, and CDR3 amino acid sequence. The percentage overlap between two repertoires was calculated by dividing the number of shared unique clonotypes by the size of the smaller repertoire. Richness of each repertoire was evaluated using RTK rarefaction, the Chao1 estimator, and Recon v2.1 estimates of unobserved clonotypes. Generation probabilities were computed with OLGA for all TCRbeta clonotypes obtained by the gDNA method from several donors. This is the immuneACCESS table as TCRdb keeps it, with only in-frame sequences that have V and J called. A part of the clones is gone; compared with another copy, unresolved V genes explain less than half, and the rest is unexplained. V and J calls and clone size follow that table, whereas D and trimming were derived from the DNA. Here the sample has about 1.5 million clones; approximately 97% occur a single time. The ten largest make up roughly 1.2% of the sample.

The donors were healthy, HIV-negative adults with no recently reported acute infections or vaccinations. Every donor was a Caucasian adult living in Nashville, Tennessee, USA. Magnetic negative selection was used to enrich CD4+ T cells, after which naive cells were positively selected on CD45RA and the negative fraction became the memory subset. After blood collection by leukapheresis, PBMCs were isolated using Ficoll-Histopaque density gradient centrifugation and then cryopreserved in the vapor phase of liquid nitrogen. Analytical flow cytometry was used to check the purity and quantity of every magnetically sorted T cell population. From each sorted fraction, genomic DNA was isolated and quantified by UV absorbance on a Nanodrop 2000c. The source of this sequence is a man aged 30-40 years in good health. The sample taken for sequencing was naive CD4+ T cells sorted from blood. The cell subset or site label, read with the paper, signifies: CD45RA+ positively selected.

Read as DNA, the sequence is TGTGCCAGCAGCCCGGAAGGATTCAGGGGCGAGACCCAGTACTTC. Its product reads: CASSPEGFRGETQYF. The chain joins TRBV5-4 to TRBJ2-5; the D region possibly corresponds to TRBD1 (6 bases align). The CDR3 sequence holds 15 residues, the cysteine and phenylalanine included. Just the 45-base CDR3 DNA is kept, in frame starting at base 1. V and J are truncated by 4 bases and 5 bases respectively, leaving an intervening sequence of 18 bases. CDR1 and CDR2, per the germline V gene (reference sequence), are SGHNT and YYREEE.